These 13 T cell receptor beta chains were all obtained from the same sample, sequenced in a study of blood T cell repertoires in COVID-19. Libraries were prepared by immunoSEQ multiplex PCR; TCRdb keeps only in-frame clonotypes and omits some of them. The sample has approximately 200,000 clones, roughly 82% seen once. The sequenced material came from peripheral blood. The receptor source for this set is a woman between 25 and 40 years old with acute or convalescent COVID-19.

The rearrangement uses TRBV11-1 and TRBJ2-4; TRBD1 agrees at 9 bases. This CDR3 spans 14 amino acids. In germline, CDR1 is SGHAT, CDR2 FQDESV (reference sequence). Unmatched junction bases numbered 7, after V lost 5 bases and J lost 8 bases. DNA for the CDR3: TGTGCCAGCAGCCCAGGGACAGGGTCGTACATTCAGTACTTC. Translated, it gives CASSPGTGSYIQYF.

This clone has a single count. V and J are TRBV7-8 and TRBJ1-4, with 8 positions matching TRBD1. The CDR3 covers 16 residues. V was pared by 5 bases and J by 5 bases, with 10 bases of the junction left unmatched. Germline values: CDR1 SGHVS, CDR2 FQNEAQ. CDR3 DNA sequence: TGTGCCAGCAGCGACACAGGGGGGAACGCGAATGAAAAACTGTTTTTT. Protein: CASSDTGGNANEKLFF.

The chain employs TRBV30 and TRBJ2-7, with D unresolved. The CDR3 runs to 13 residues. The germline gives CDR1 GTSNPN, CDR2 SVGIG (reference sequence). Trimming removed 2 bases from V and 7 bases from J, with 15 bases in between. The CDR3 here is CAWSHTGSREQYF. In DNA, the CDR3 is TGTGCCTGGAGTCATACTGGTTCGCGGGAGCAGTACTTC. Based on the CDR3 plus reference TRBV30 and TRBJ2-7, the full variable domain is SQTIHQWPATLVQPVGSPLSLECTVEGTSNPNLYWYRQAAGRGLQLLFYSVGIGQISSEVPQNLSASRPQDRQFILSSKKLLLSDSGFYLCAWSHTGSREQYFGPGTRLTVT.

The chain combines TRBV27 with TRBJ1-1; perhaps TRBD1 as D (5 bases). The CDR3 is 14 amino acids. Trimming stripped 3 bases from V and 1 base from J, with 9 bases between. The germline CDR1 and CDR2 sequences are MNHEY and SMNVEV (reference sequence). CDR3 residues: CASSFWGGNTEAFF. CDR3 sequence (DNA): TGTGCCAGCAGTTTTTGGGGGGGGAACACTGAAGCTTTCTTT.

The J gene is TRBJ1-1, the V gene TRBV3-1 (or the pseudogene TRBV3-2); possible D gene TRBD1, 5 bases. This CDR3 region has 14 residues. V was pared by 0 bases and J by 5 bases, with 10 bases between. CDR1 is LGHDT, CDR2 YNNKEL, per germline (reference sequence). The CDR3: CASSQENSGTEAFF. In DNA, the CDR3 is TGTGCCAGCAGCCAAGAGAATTCAGGGACTGAAGCTTTCTTT.

This rearrangement joins TRBV7-9 to TRBJ1-3; D not resolved. Germline loops: CDR1 SEHNR, CDR2 FQNEAQ (reference sequence). The CDR3 consists of 12 residues. The ends were cut back, 3 bases at V and 4 bases at J, with 4 bases in the middle. The CDR3 sequence is CASSFVGNTIYF. The DNA of the CDR3 is TGTGCCAGCAGCTTCGTGGGAAACACCATATATTTT.

V gene TRBV6-1 combines with J gene TRBJ2-3; 8 bases match TRBD1. The CDR3 is 16 residues long. Germline V CDR1 and CDR2: MNHNS, SASEGT. The V and J ends lost 4 bases and 5 bases, in that order; junction bases with no gene match: 11. CDR3 bases: TGTGCCAGCAGTGCTACAGGGGGGCGCAGGGTAGATACGCAGTATTTT. Its protein is CASSATGGRRVDTQYF.

This chain joins TRBV11-3 and TRBJ2-7; D might be TRBD2 (6 bases). CDR1 and CDR2 (germline): SGHNT, YENEEA. The CDR3 runs 11 residues. V lost 5 bases and J 6 bases, leaving 8 bases between the germline ends. The CDR3 region has the DNA TGTGCCAGCAGCGCCGGGGGCGAGCAGTACTTC. Protein sequence: CASSAGGEQYF.

The rearrangement joins TRBV28 to TRBJ1-2; D might be TRBD1 (6 bases). This CDR3 has 15 residues. Trimming removed 6 bases at V and 0 bases at J, with 14 bases between. Looked up from germline, CDR1 is MDHEN and CDR2 is SYDVKM. The CDR3 nucleotides are TGTGCCAGCAGACAAGACAGGCCAGCTAACTATGGCTACACCTTC. Translated, it gives CASRQDRPANYGYTF.

The V call is TRBV27, the J call TRBJ2-4; 8 bases are a match to TRBD2. CDR1 is MNHEY, CDR2 SMNVEV, per germline (reference sequence). This CDR3 comprises 15 residues. V gave up 6 bases and J gave up 3 bases; unmatched junction bases: 7. CDR3: CASRRGGFGKNIQYF. The CDR3 DNA sequence: TGTGCCAGCAGACGCGGGGGGTTCGGCAAAAACATTCAGTACTTC.

This rearrangement joins TRBV14 to TRBJ2-3; the D is unclear. Germline-derived CDR1 and CDR2 are SGHDN and FVKESK. The CDR3 is 14 residues long. V was shortened by 0 bases and J by 0 bases, with 4 bases between the two germline ends. CDR3 nucleotides: TGTGCCAGCAGCCAAGAGCGGAGCACAGATACGCAGTATTTT. Translating it yields CASSQERSTDTQYF.

The chain combines TRBV27 with TRBJ2-1, with D hard to call. From germline, CDR1 is MNHEY and CDR2 SMNVEV (reference sequence). V shed 9 bases and J shed 5 bases, with 11 bases lying between them. There are 12 residues in the CDR3. The DNA of the CDR3 is TGTGCCAGTTCCAGGCCCCACAATGAGCAGTTCTTC. It yields the protein CASSRPHNEQFF.

The V call is TRBV14, the J call TRBJ1-5, with D unresolved. CDR1 and CDR2 from the germline V gene are SGHDN and FVKESK. CDR3 length: 16 residues. V shed 5 bases and J shed 4 bases, with 18 bases lying between them. CDR3 region: CASSELEEQPNQPQHF. In DNA form, the CDR3 reads TGTGCCAGCAGCGAGCTCGAGGAGCAGCCGAATCAGCCCCAGCATTTT.